This T cell receptor beta chain was sequenced during a study of blood T cell repertoires in COVID-19. Profiling relied on immunoSEQ multiplex PCR, and the TCRdb table lists in-frame clones only, not all of them. The table has roughly 230,000 clones, roughly 90% seen once. Germline V gives CDR1 KGHDR, CDR2 SFDVKD. The CDR3 has 20 residues. The ends were cut back, 0 bases at V and 1 base at J, with 22 bases in the middle. The sequenced material came from peripheral blood. The receptor's source is a woman aged 55 to 70 with COVID-19, enrolled during active disease. This chain links TRBV24-1 with TRBJ2-3; TRBD2 is a possible D gene (5 bases). This chain's CDR3 is CATSDLVHNRRGWGTDTQYF. CDR3 DNA sequence: TGTGCCACCAGTGATTTGGTCCATAATCGTCGGGGATGGGGCACAGATACGCAGTATTTT.